These T cell receptor beta chains were read from a single sample in a study of cytomegalovirus exposure and HLA in healthy donors. Generated by immunoSEQ multiplex PCR, the TCRdb table keeps only in-frame clones and is missing some. This table has approximately 100,000 clones, 75% appearing once. The sample was PBMCs. Source of these receptors: a man aged 50 or older in good health and CMV-seronegative. Both conserved end residues are part of each CDR3. A D gene is named only where the DNA matches it firmly. Clone size is given for some rows only: seen once, a few or many times, or a class if the clone is expanded.

d_gene	abundance	v_gene	j_gene	CDR3aa	CDR3nt
NA	NA	TRBV6-1	TRBJ1-4	CASSEGRLTAYEKLFF	TGTGCCAGCAGTGAAGGGAGGCTCACAGCATATGAAAAACTGTTTTTT
NA	NA	TRBV7-9	TRBJ2-6	CASTRTSGANVLTF	TGTGCCAGCACCCGGACATCTGGGGCCAACGTCCTGACTTTC
TRBD2	NA	TRBV6-5	TRBJ2-3	CASSFSGRGTDTQYF	TGTGCCAGCAGTTTCAGCGGGAGAGGGACAGATACGCAGTATTTT
TRBD1	medium-sized	TRBV6-4	TRBJ2-3	CASSEQGSTDTQYF	TGTGCCAGCAGTGAACAGGGGAGCACAGATACGCAGTATTTT
TRBD2	NA	TRBV5-6	TRBJ2-1	CASSSSALAGAVYNEQFF	TGTGCCAGCAGCTCGTCAGCCCTAGCGGGAGCAGTATACAATGAGCAGTTCTTC
TRBD1	NA	TRBV28	TRBJ1-2	CATRDRAGYTF	TGTGCCACCCGGGACAGGGCTGGCTACACCTTC
NA	once	TRBV4-2	TRBJ2-5	CASSQDPGGAVQETQYF	TGTGCCAGCAGCCAAGATCCGGGCGGGGCCGTCCAAGAGACCCAGTACTTC
TRBD2	once	TRBV5-4	TRBJ2-3	CASSSTRGGAADTQYF	TGTGCCAGCAGCTCAACTCGCGGGGGAGCCGCAGATACGCAGTATTTT
TRBD1	NA	TRBV2	TRBJ1-6	CASSGGGGRGGSPLHF	TGTGCCAGCAGTGGAGGGGGCGGCAGGGGAGGATCACCCCTCCACTTT
TRBD1	once	TRBV28	TRBJ1-1	CASSLGTGASNTEAFF	TGTGCCAGCAGTCTTGGGACAGGGGCTTCGAACACTGAAGCTTTCTTT
TRBD1	NA	TRBV18	TRBJ2-1	CASSTDRDSYNEQFF	TGTGCCAGCTCAACCGACAGGGACTCCTACAATGAGCAGTTCTTC
TRBD2	NA	TRBV7-7	TRBJ2-3	CASSLELAARADTQYF	TGTGCCAGCAGCTTAGAACTAGCGGCTCGGGCAGATACGCAGTATTTT
TRBD2	NA	TRBV2	TRBJ2-5	CASSGGLAGGQETQYF	TGTGCCAGCAGTGGGGGGCTAGCGGGGGGCCAAGAGACCCAGTACTTC
NA	NA	TRBV5-8	TRBJ1-3	CASSLAPGSGNTIYF	TGTGCCAGCAGCTTGGCACCCGGCTCTGGAAACACCATATATTTT
TRBD1	NA	TRBV19	TRBJ1-3	CASSMDRGPSGNTIYF	TGTGCCAGTAGTATGGACAGGGGACCCTCTGGAAACACCATATATTTT
NA	NA	TRBV5-1	TRBJ1-6	CASSLTGNSPLHF	TGCGCCAGCAGCTTGACAGGGAATTCACCCCTCCACTTT
TRBD1	NA	TRBV11-2	TRBJ2-1	CASSPDRGHNEQFF	TGTGCCAGCAGCCCGGACAGGGGGCACAATGAGCAGTTCTTC
NA	NA	TRBV5-1	TRBJ2-3	CASSLPQGTTDTQYF	TGCGCCAGCAGCTTACCACAGGGAACCACAGATACGCAGTATTTT
NA	few	TRBV28	TRBJ2-5	CASSPLVDQETQYF	TGTGCCAGCAGCCCTTTAGTAGACCAAGAGACCCAGTACTTC
NA	few	TRBV6-5	TRBJ2-1	CASSSHSRNEQFF	TGTGCCAGCAGTTCCCACTCTAGAAATGAGCAGTTCTTC
NA	once	TRBV29-1	TRBJ1-1	CSVRSGTTNTEAFF	TGCAGCGTAAGATCCGGGACAACGAACACTGAAGCTTTCTTT
TRBD2	few	TRBV19	TRBJ2-3	CASSGLAGTDTQYF	TGTGCCAGTAGTGGACTAGCGGGCACAGATACGCAGTATTTT
NA	NA	TRBV5-1	TRBJ1-1	CASSPMVQTREAFF	TGCGCCAGCAGCCCGATGGTCCAAACCAGAGAAGCTTTCTTT
NA	NA	TRBV5-4	TRBJ1-6	CASSFQGGRPAGNSPLHF	TGTGCCAGCAGCTTCCAGGGTGGCAGGCCAGCAGGGAATTCACCCCTCCACTTT
NA	NA	TRBV7-8	TRBJ1-2	CASSLGVDRINYGYTF	TGTGCCAGCAGCTTAGGGGTGGACAGAATTAACTATGGCTACACCTTC
NA	once	TRBV4-1	TRBJ2-7	CASSQGPSYEQYF	TGCGCCAGCAGCCAAGGTCCATCCTACGAGCAGTACTTC
NA	NA	TRBV2	TRBJ1-1	CAERGDMNTEAFF	TGTGCCGAACGGGGGGACATGAACACTGAAGCTTTCTTT
NA	NA	TRBV7-9	TRBJ1-1	CSSRQNTEAFF	TGTTCCAGCAGACAGAACACTGAAGCTTTCTTT
NA	few	TRBV18	TRBJ1-5	CASSPDGRNQPQHF	TGTGCCAGCTCTCCGGACGGGAGGAATCAGCCCCAGCATTTT
TRBD1	NA	TRBV19	TRBJ1-3	CASSVQGQAGNTIYF	TGTGCCAGTAGTGTCCAGGGACAGGCTGGAAACACCATATATTTT
TRBD2	NA	TRBV2	TRBJ2-3	CASSERASGSDTQYF	TGTGCCAGCAGTGAAAGGGCTAGCGGGTCAGATACGCAGTATTTT
TRBD1	NA	TRBV7-2	TRBJ1-5	CASSLFRGPNQPQHF	TGTGCCAGCAGCTTATTTAGGGGGCCTAATCAGCCCCAGCATTTT
NA	NA	TRBV15	TRBJ2-7	CATSRDLGGEQYF	TGTGCCACCAGCCGGGACCTCGGGGGCGAGCAGTACTTC
TRBD2	NA	TRBV9	TRBJ2-3	CASSVVGAGGTDTQYF	TGTGCCAGCAGCGTAGTTGGAGCGGGGGGAACAGATACGCAGTATTTT
TRBD2	NA	TRBV5-4	TRBJ2-5	CASSLARVSGEETQYF	TGTGCCAGCAGCTTGGCCCGGGTTAGCGGGGAGGAGACCCAGTACTTC
NA	NA	TRBV29-1	TRBJ1-2	CSVEKVSSGYTF	TGCAGCGTTGAAAAGGTCTCTAGCGGCTACACCTTC
TRBD1	few	TRBV15	TRBJ1-1	CATSRATGGGTEAFF	TGTGCCACCAGCAGGGCCACAGGGGGGGGCACTGAAGCTTTCTTT
NA	NA	TRBV30	TRBJ2-7	CAWSGGGEQYF	TGTGCCTGGAGTGGGGGAGGCGAGCAGTACTTC